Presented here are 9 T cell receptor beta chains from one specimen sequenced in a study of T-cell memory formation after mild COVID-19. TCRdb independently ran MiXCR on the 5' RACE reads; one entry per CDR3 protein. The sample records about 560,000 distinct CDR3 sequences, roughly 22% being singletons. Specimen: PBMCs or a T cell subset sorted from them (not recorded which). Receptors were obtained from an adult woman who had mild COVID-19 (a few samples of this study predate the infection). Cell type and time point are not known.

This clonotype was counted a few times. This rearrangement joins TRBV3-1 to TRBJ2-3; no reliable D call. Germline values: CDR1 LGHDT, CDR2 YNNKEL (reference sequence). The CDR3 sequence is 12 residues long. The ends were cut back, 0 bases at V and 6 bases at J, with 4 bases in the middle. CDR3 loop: CASSQDSDTQYF. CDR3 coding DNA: TGTGCCAGCAGCCAAGATTCGGATACGCAGTATTTT.

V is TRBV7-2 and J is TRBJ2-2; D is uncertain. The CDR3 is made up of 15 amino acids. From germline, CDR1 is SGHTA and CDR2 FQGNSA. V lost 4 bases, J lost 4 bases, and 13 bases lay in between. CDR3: CASSSAGPSTGELFF. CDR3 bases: TGTGCCAGCAGCTCCGCCGGGCCAAGCACCGGGGAGCTGTTTTTT.

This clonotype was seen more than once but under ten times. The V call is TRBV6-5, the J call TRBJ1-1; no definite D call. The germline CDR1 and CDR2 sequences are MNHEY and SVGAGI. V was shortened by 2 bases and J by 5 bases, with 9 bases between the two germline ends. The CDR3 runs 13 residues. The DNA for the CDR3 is TGTGCCAGCAGTTACCCGGGATGGACTGAAGCTTTCTTT. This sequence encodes CASSYPGWTEAFF.

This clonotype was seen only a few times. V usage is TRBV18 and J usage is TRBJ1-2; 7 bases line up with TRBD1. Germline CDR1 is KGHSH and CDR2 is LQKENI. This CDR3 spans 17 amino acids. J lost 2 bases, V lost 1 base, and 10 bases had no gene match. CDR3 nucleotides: TGTGCCAGCTCACCACAGGCTCCGGGACAGATCAACTATGGCTACACCTTC. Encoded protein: CASSPQAPGQINYGYTF. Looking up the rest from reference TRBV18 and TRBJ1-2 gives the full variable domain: NAGVMQNPRHLVRRRGQEARLRCSPMKGHSHVYWYRQLPEEGLKFMVYLQKENIIDESGMPKERFSAEFPKEGPSILRIQQVVRGDSAAYFCASSPQAPGQINYGYTFGSGTRLTVV.

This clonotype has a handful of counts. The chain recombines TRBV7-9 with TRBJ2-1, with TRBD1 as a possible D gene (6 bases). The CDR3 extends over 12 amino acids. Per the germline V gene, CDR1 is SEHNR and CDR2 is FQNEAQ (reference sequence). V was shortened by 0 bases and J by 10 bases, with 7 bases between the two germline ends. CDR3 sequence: CASSLAGTEQFF. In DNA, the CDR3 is TGTGCCAGCAGCTTAGCGGGGACAGAGCAGTTCTTC. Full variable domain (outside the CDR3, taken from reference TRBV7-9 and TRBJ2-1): DTGVSQNPRHKITKRGQNVTFRCDPISEHNRLYWYRQTLGQGPEFLTYFQNEAQLEKSRLLSDRFSAERPKGSFSTLEIQRTEQGDSAMYLCASSLAGTEQFFGPGTRLTVL.

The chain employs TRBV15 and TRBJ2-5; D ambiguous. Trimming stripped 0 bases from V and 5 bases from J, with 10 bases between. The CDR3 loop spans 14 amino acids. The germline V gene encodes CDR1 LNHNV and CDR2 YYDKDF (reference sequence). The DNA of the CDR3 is TGTGCCACCAGCAGAGATCCGGGCCCCGAGACCCAGTACTTC. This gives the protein CATSRDPGPETQYF.

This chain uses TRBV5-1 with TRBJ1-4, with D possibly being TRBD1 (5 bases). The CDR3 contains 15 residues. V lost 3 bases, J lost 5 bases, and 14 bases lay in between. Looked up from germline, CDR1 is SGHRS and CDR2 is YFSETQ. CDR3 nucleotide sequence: TGCGCCAGCAGCTATGGCGGGACCGGAAATGAAAAACTGTTTTTT. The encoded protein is CASSYGGTGNEKLFF.

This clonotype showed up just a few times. CDR3 in amino acids: CASGLDARGGLSSYNEQFF. CDR3 bases: TGTGCTAGTGGTTTGGACGCGCGGGGGGGCCTTAGCTCCTACAATGAGCAGTTCTTC. The chain joins TRBV12-5 to TRBJ2-1; 9 positions match TRBD2. The CDR3 extends over 19 amino acids. The V and J ends lost 1 base and 0 bases, in that order; junction bases with no gene match: 10. Germline values: CDR1 LGHNT, CDR2 FRNRAP.

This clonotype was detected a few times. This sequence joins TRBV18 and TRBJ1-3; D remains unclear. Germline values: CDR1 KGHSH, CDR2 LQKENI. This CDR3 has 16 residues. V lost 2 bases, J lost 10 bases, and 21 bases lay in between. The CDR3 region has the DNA TGTGCCAGCTCACCATTGCCGCGGGGTCCCGGCATGACCATATATTTT. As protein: CASSPLPRGPGMTIYF.